The 27 T cell receptor beta chains reported below all come from one sample, sequenced in a study of regulatory T cells in long-lasting Graves disease. Time point specified: newly diagnosed GD, antithyroid drugs for less than 3 months. After RNA was extracted from PBMCs, the TCR library was made from it. Assembly of TCR beta libraries relied on iRepertoire HTBI primers together with Arm-PCR of CDR3 regions. Using its own MiXCR run on the multiplex PCR reads, TCRdb lists one record per CDR3 protein. The sample has 200,000 to 300,000 distinct CDR3 sequences, just over 20% seen once. The sample here was peripheral blood mononuclear cells (PBMCs), taken at new diagnosis, from a patient treated with antithyroid drugs. These TCRs come from a female donor with Graves disease.

This clonotype has a count of ten or more. This sequence joins TRBV4-3 and TRBJ1-5; tentatively, D is TRBD1 (5 bases). With 3 bases removed from V and 5 bases from J, the gap between germline ends came to 14 bases. There are 15 residues in the CDR3. Germline V gene sequence: CDR1 LGHNA, CDR2 YSLEER. CDR3 in DNA: TGCGCCAGCAGCCACGGGACCATGGGCGATCAGCCCCAGCATTTT. Protein product: CASSHGTMGDQPQHF.

In its sample, this clonotype was seen many times. This chain links TRBV7-9 with TRBJ1-6; D is possibly TRBD1 (6 bases). The CDR3 is made up of 14 amino acids. The V gene lost 1 base and the J gene lost 10 bases, with 11 bases spanning the gap. Germline V gene lookup returns CDR1 SEHNR and CDR2 FQNEAQ (reference sequence). The CDR3 reads CASSLGSGGSPLHF. The DNA for the CDR3 is TGTGCCAGCAGCTTAGGGTCGGGGGGCTCACCCCTCCACTTT. Full variable domain (missing parts from reference TRBV7-9 and TRBJ1-6): DTGVSQNPRHKITKRGQNVTFRCDPISEHNRLYWYRQTLGQGPEFLTYFQNEAQLEKSRLLSDRFSAERPKGSFSTLEIQRTEQGDSAMYLCASSLGSGGSPLHFGNGTRLTVT.

This clonotype was found once. A much larger clone lies one base from this, so it may be a read error. The rearrangement joins TRBV5-1 to TRBJ2-7; D is possibly TRBD1 or TRBD2 (5 bases each). Trimming stripped 2 bases from V and 7 bases from J, with 13 bases between. The CDR3 consists of 13 residues. Per the germline V gene, CDR1 is SGHRS and CDR2 is YFSETQ. This CDR3 is CASSLTRDHEQYF. The CDR3 region has the DNA TGCGCCAGCAGCTTAACTAGGGACCATGAGCAGTACTTC.

This clonotype was seen ten or more times. The chain couples TRBV25-1 to TRBJ2-5; possibly TRBD1 for D (6 bases). Trimming removed 3 bases from V and 0 bases from J, with 11 bases in between. The germline gives CDR1 MGHDK, CDR2 SYGVNS. The CDR3 sequence is 15 residues long. The CDR3 loop is CASSEQRGNQETQYF. CDR3 coding DNA: TGTGCCAGCAGTGAGCAGAGGGGGAACCAAGAGACCCAGTACTTC. Combining the CDR3 with reference TRBV25-1 and TRBJ2-5 gives the whole variable domain EADIYQTPRYLVIGTGKKITLECSQTMGHDKMYWYQQDPGMELHLIHYSYGVNSTEKGDLSSESTVSRIRTEHFPLTLESARPSHTSQYLCASSEQRGNQETQYFGPGTRLLVL.

This clonotype appeared many times. The chain employs TRBV7-2 and TRBJ2-5; D remains ambiguous. Between the trimmed V and J ends, which lost 4 bases and 4 bases, there was a span of 4 bases. The germline gives CDR1 SGHTA, CDR2 FQGNSA. This CDR3 is 11 amino acids long. CDR3: CASSSLETQYF. CDR3 sequence (DNA): TGTGCCAGCAGCTCATTAGAGACCCAGTACTTC.

This clonotype was seen repeatedly, ten times or more. The CDR3 region is CASSLRTSGRVGGHYEQYF. Written as DNA, the CDR3 is TGTGCCAGCAGTCTCCGGACTAGCGGGAGGGTCGGGGGCCACTACGAGCAGTACTTC. The chain recombines TRBV12-3 or TRBV12-4 with TRBJ2-7; 15 positions agree with TRBD2. Trimming cost V 5 bases and J 3 bases; bases outside gene matches: 14. The CDR3 is 19 residues long.

In this sample, this clonotype turned up many times. This chain joins TRBV5-1 and TRBJ2-6; D remains ambiguous. V lost 8 bases, J lost 4 bases, and 19 bases lay in between. The CDR3 has 16 residues. In germline, CDR1 is SGHRS, CDR2 YFSETQ. This CDR3 reads CASAPRGVAGANVLTF. CDR3 coding DNA: TGCGCCAGTGCCCCTCGTGGGGTAGCCGGGGCCAACGTCCTGACTTTC.

This clonotype has ten or more counts. The rearrangement joins TRBV10-3 to TRBJ2-1, with 9 bases lining up with TRBD2. Germline V gives CDR1 ENHRY, CDR2 SYGVKD. With V trimmed by 8 bases and J by 7 bases, 9 bases remained unmatched. The CDR3 has 14 amino acids. CDR3 nucleotide sequence: TGTGCCATCCAAGGGCAAAGCGGGGGGAATGAGCAGTTCTTC. Its translation is CAIQGQSGGNEQFF.

This clonotype was seen at least ten times. The gene calls are TRBV2 and TRBJ1-4; D gene unclear. With 8 bases removed from V and 6 bases from J, the gap between germline ends came to 10 bases. This CDR3 region has 12 residues. CDR1 and CDR2 (germline): SNHLY, FYNNEI. This CDR3 is CASAREDEKLFF. CDR3 coding DNA: TGTGCCAGCGCCCGGGAAGATGAAAAACTGTTTTTT.

This clonotype was recorded at least ten times. The chain joins TRBV7-9 to TRBJ2-3; TRBD1 might be the D (5 bases). CDR1 is SEHNR and CDR2 is FQNEAQ in the germline V gene (reference sequence). With 1 base removed from V and 6 bases from J, the gap between germline ends came to 14 bases. This CDR3 has 15 amino acids. CDR3 amino acids: CASSLGVRVMDTQYF. The CDR3 DNA sequence: TGTGCCAGCAGCTTAGGTGTCAGGGTGATGGATACGCAGTATTTT.

V and J are TRBV20-1 and TRBJ1-5; D might be TRBD1 (5 bases). V gave up 5 bases and J gave up 7 bases, with 15 bases separating them. The CDR3 has 13 residues. Germline loops: CDR1 DFQATT, CDR2 SNEGSKA (reference sequence). The CDR3 loop is CSAGRDLVQPQHF. The CDR3 DNA reads as TGCAGTGCTGGCCGGGACCTAGTCCAGCCCCAGCATTTT.

This clonotype has ten or more counts. CDR3 sequence (DNA): TGTGCCAGCAGCCGGCAGACCGGGGAGCTGTTTTTT. This sequence encodes CASSRQTGELFF. The chain couples TRBV7-3 to TRBJ2-2; D unresolved. Looked up from germline, CDR1 is SGHTA and CDR2 is FQGTGA. The length of the CDR3 is 12 residues. V lost 5 bases, J lost 5 bases, and 6 bases lay in between.

This clonotype was recorded at least ten times. J is TRBJ1-5 and V is TRBV6-5; D is uncertain. The CDR3 spans 12 residues. Trimming stripped 1 base from V and 16 bases from J, with 14 bases between. Germline V gene lookup returns CDR1 MNHEY and CDR2 SVGAGI. CDR3 sequence: CASSYFPGSEHF. For the CDR3, the DNA is TGTGCCAGCAGTTACTTTCCGGGATCTGAACATTTT.

This clonotype turned up a few times. A read error likely explains this, since a far larger clone differs by one base. The rearrangement uses TRBV7-2 and TRBJ2-3, with 9 bases that match TRBD2. Judging by the DNA end, TRBJ2-7 fits better; the J call may be wrong. The CDR3 loop spans 15 amino acids. Germline CDR1 and CDR2: SGHTA and FQGNSA. CDR3 sequence reads: CAGRPNLAGSYEQYF. CDR3 nucleotide sequence: TGTGCCGGCAGACCGAATCTAGCGGGGTCCTACGAGCAGTACTTC.

This clonotype was counted at least ten times. V gene TRBV14 combines with J gene TRBJ2-5; the D is unclear. V was cut by 0 bases and J by 1 base, with 9 bases left in between. The CDR3 length is 15 residues. Per germline, CDR1 SGHDN and CDR2 FVKESK. In DNA form, the CDR3 reads TGTGCCAGCAGCCAAGATCTCCGGTTCCAAGAGACCCAGTACTTC. It codes for CASSQDLRFQETQYF.

The table lists this clonotype with many counts. This chain links TRBV5-1 with TRBJ2-1, with 10 nucleotides matching TRBD2. In germline, CDR1 is SGHRS, CDR2 YFSETQ. Trimming at V came to 4 bases and at J to 7 bases, leaving 8 bases not matched to a gene. There are 15 residues in the CDR3. CDR3 residues: CASSPSTSGRNEQFF. CDR3 sequence (DNA): TGCGCCAGCAGCCCCTCGACTAGCGGGCGAAATGAGCAGTTCTTC.

This clonotype was picked up a small number of times. CDR3 nucleotide sequence: TGTGCCAGCAGTCCAACAGGGATCGGGCAGCCCCAGCATTTT. Translated, it gives CASSPTGIGQPQHF. The gene calls are TRBV6-1 and TRBJ1-5; TRBD1 is a possible D gene (6 bases). Trimming took 5 bases from V and 7 from J, leaving 15 bases between them. This CDR3 spans 14 amino acids. Germline CDR1 and CDR2: MNHNS and SASEGT.

A few counts support this clonotype. This sequence joins TRBV24-1 and TRBJ2-3; TRBD1 matches 9 bases. V shed 4 bases and J 2 bases; nucleotides not matched to a gene: 3. Germline V gene sequence: CDR1 KGHDR, CDR2 SFDVKD. This CDR3 is built from 15 residues. CDR3 nucleotides: TGTGCCACCAGTGAGCGGGACAGGGCCACAGATACGCAGTATTTT. Amino acids: CATSERDRATDTQYF.

This clonotype appeared many times. The chain couples TRBV12-3 or TRBV12-4 to TRBJ2-3; a possible D gene is TRBD2 (5 bases). Trimming left V 3 bases short and J 2 bases short, with 9 bases between. This CDR3 has 14 amino acids. CDR3 sequence (DNA): TGTGCCAGCAGTTTTGGGCGGGCCACAGATACGCAGTATTTT. Amino acids: CASSFGRATDTQYF.

This clonotype was seen repeatedly, ten times or more. This chain uses TRBV19 with TRBJ2-1, with a weak D call TRBD2 (5 bases). V lost 6 bases and J 2 bases, leaving 11 bases between the germline ends. There are 14 residues in the CDR3. The V gene's germline CDR1 is LNHDA and CDR2 SQIVND (reference sequence). DNA for the CDR3: TGTGCCAGTAGAGGACCGGGAACCTACAATGAGCAGTTCTTC. Amino acid sequence: CASRGPGTYNEQFF.

This clonotype was detected ten times or more. The genes are TRBV5-1 and TRBJ2-7; TRBD2 aligns across 10 bases. This CDR3 is built from 15 residues. The trim removed 0 bases at V and 3 bases at J, leaving 3 bases unmatched. The germline V gene has CDR1 SGHRS and CDR2 YFSETQ. For the CDR3, the DNA is TGCGCCAGCAGCTTGGATGGGACTAGCGACTACGAGCAGTACTTC. Translating gives CASSLDGTSDYEQYF.

At least ten counts were recorded for this clonotype. The rearrangement links TRBV18 to TRBJ2-7; 10 bases map to TRBD1. V lost 3 bases to trimming and J lost 6 bases; unmatched junction nucleotides: 8. Germline V gene data show CDR1 as KGHSH and CDR2 as LQKENI. The CDR3 consists of 15 residues. The CDR3 loop is CASSPPLGQGSEQYF. The CDR3 DNA sequence: TGTGCCAGCTCACCTCCACTGGGACAGGGGAGCGAGCAGTACTTC.

This clonotype turned up a few times. J is TRBJ2-5 and V is TRBV7-2; D may be TRBD1 or TRBD2 (5 bases each). V lost 5 bases, J lost 3 bases, and 16 bases lay in between. Per the germline V gene, CDR1 is SGHTA and CDR2 is FQGNSA. This CDR3 is built from 15 residues. The CDR3 protein is CASSLLGTFKETQYF. The CDR3 DNA follows: TGTGCCAGCAGCCTCCTGGGGACGTTTAAAGAGACCCAGTACTTC.

The CDR3 is CASSLEQGGVDGYTF. The CDR3 region has the DNA TGCGCCAGCAGCTTGGAACAGGGGGGAGTGGATGGCTACACCTTC. This sequence joins TRBV5-1 and TRBJ1-2, with 8 bases matching TRBD1. The ends lost 0 bases at V and 6 bases at J; junction bases unmatched: 7. Germline-derived CDR1 and CDR2 are SGHRS and YFSETQ. This CDR3 is built from 15 residues.

The sample holds a few counts of this clonotype. This likely comes from a read error, as the CDR3 has no conserved phenylalanine or tryptophan at its end. The genes are TRBV5-1 and TRBJ1-1; 8 bases map to TRBD1. Germline V lookup: CDR1 SGHRS, CDR2 YFSETQ. The length of the CDR3 is 14 residues. V was pared by 0 bases and J by 4 bases, with 2 bases of the junction left unmatched. The CDR3 protein is CASSLETGGTEAFL. DNA of the CDR3: TGCGCCAGCAGCTTGGAAACAGGGGGCACTGAAGCTTTCCTT.

This clonotype has ten or more counts. This chain uses TRBV9 with TRBJ1-2; D is perhaps TRBD1 (6 bases). The germline V gene has CDR1 SGDLS and CDR2 YYNGEE. The CDR3 spans 15 residues. V gave up 1 base and J gave up 6 bases, with 16 bases separating them. The DNA for the CDR3 is TGTGCCAGCAGCGTAAGAGGGGGGGGGCACCATGGCTACACCTTC. As protein: CASSVRGGGHHGYTF.

This clonotype was detected ten times or more. The chain combines TRBV9 with TRBJ1-2; possible D gene TRBD1, 6 bases. The V gene's germline CDR1 is SGDLS and CDR2 YYNGEE. Trimming took 4 bases from V and 4 from J, leaving 17 bases between them. There are 15 residues in the CDR3. In nucleotides, the CDR3 is TGTGCCAGCAGCACAGGGACCCAAGCCCCCTATGGCTACACCTTC. Translating it yields CASSTGTQAPYGYTF.